The rows below give T cell receptor beta chains drawn from one sample of a study of technical replicates of blood from four donors. This table comes from immunoSEQ multiplex PCR, and its TCRdb copy is limited to in-frame clones, with some not included. The table has about 86,000 clones, 96% seen once. The sequenced sample consisted of T cells isolated from PBMCs. Source of these receptors: a human donor in good health. The CDR3 runs from the conserved cysteine through the conserved F or W. D genes are given only for firm matches. Expanded clones are given a class, and other clones once, few, many or no size at all.

d_call: NA; clone_size: NA; v_call: TRBV21-1; j_call: TRBJ2-1; cdr3_aa: CASHLVVAGGPRKSGEQFF; cdr3_nt: TGTGCCAGCCATCTCGTTGTAGCGGGAGGGCCGAGAAAGTCCGGTGAGCAGTTCTTC
d_call: TRBD1; clone_size: NA; v_call: TRBV6-1; j_call: TRBJ2-7; cdr3_aa: CASELGTASSYEQYF; cdr3_nt: TGTGCCAGCGAGCTCGGGACAGCCAGCTCCTACGAGCAGTACTTC
d_call: TRBD2; clone_size: NA; v_call: TRBV29-1; j_call: TRBJ2-7; cdr3_aa: CSVDVGEGAYEQYF; cdr3_nt: TGCAGCGTTGATGTGGGGGAGGGTGCCTACGAGCAGTACTTC
d_call: TRBD2; clone_size: NA; v_call: TRBV4-3; j_call: TRBJ2-2; cdr3_aa: CASSQAPSGSIVIGNTGELFF; cdr3_nt: TGCGCCAGCAGCCAAGCGCCGAGCGGGAGTATTGTGATCGGAAACACCGGGGAGCTGTTTTTT
d_call: TRBD1; clone_size: NA; v_call: TRBV7-9; j_call: TRBJ2-3; cdr3_aa: CASSLGTGVDTQYF; cdr3_nt: TGTGCCAGCAGCTTGGGGACAGGGGTAGATACGCAGTATTTT
d_call: NA; clone_size: NA; v_call: TRBV2; j_call: TRBJ2-7; cdr3_aa: CASTRDFYEQYF; cdr3_nt: TGTGCCAGTACAAGAGACTTCTACGAGCAGTACTTC
d_call: TRBD1; clone_size: NA; v_call: TRBV7-3; j_call: TRBJ1-2; cdr3_aa: CASSSTGLGYTF; cdr3_nt: TGTGCCAGCAGCTCGACAGGGCTGGGCTACACCTTC
d_call: NA; clone_size: NA; v_call: TRBV11-2; j_call: TRBJ2-7; cdr3_aa: CASSLRVAGSYEQYF; cdr3_nt: TGTGCCAGCAGCTTACGTGTGGCGGGTAGCTACGAGCAGTACTTC
d_call: NA; clone_size: NA; v_call: TRBV27; j_call: TRBJ1-4; cdr3_aa: CASSLRGNEKLFF; cdr3_nt: TGTGCCAGCAGTTTAAGGGGCAATGAAAAACTGTTTTTT
d_call: TRBD2; clone_size: NA; v_call: TRBV27; j_call: TRBJ2-1; cdr3_aa: CASSLGPGLAVVNEQFF; cdr3_nt: TGTGCCAGCAGTTTAGGCCCGGGACTAGCGGTCGTCAATGAGCAGTTCTTC
d_call: TRBD2; clone_size: NA; v_call: TRBV30; j_call: TRBJ2-3; cdr3_aa: CAWRQTSGSWEDTQYF; cdr3_nt: TGTGCCTGGAGGCAAACTAGCGGGAGTTGGGAAGATACGCAGTATTTT
d_call: NA; clone_size: NA; v_call: TRBV11-2; j_call: TRBJ1-1; cdr3_aa: CASSLYRELNTEAFF; cdr3_nt: TGTGCCAGCAGCTTATATCGGGAACTGAACACTGAAGCTTTCTTT
d_call: NA; clone_size: NA; v_call: TRBV6-1; j_call: TRBJ2-3; cdr3_aa: CASSGLQGQSSDTQYF; cdr3_nt: TGTGCCAGCAGTGGCCTACAGGGTCAATCGTCAGATACGCAGTATTTT
d_call: TRBD2; clone_size: NA; v_call: TRBV5-6; j_call: TRBJ2-1; cdr3_aa: CASSLGLAVYNEQFF; cdr3_nt: TGTGCCAGCAGCCTGGGACTAGCGGTCTACAATGAGCAGTTCTTC
d_call: NA; clone_size: NA; v_call: TRBV11-2; j_call: TRBJ2-2; cdr3_aa: CASSPLFPDTGELFF; cdr3_nt: TGTGCCAGCAGCCCCCTTTTCCCCGACACCGGGGAGCTGTTTTTT
d_call: NA; clone_size: NA; v_call: TRBV6-1; j_call: TRBJ1-2; cdr3_aa: CASSEDRDAGIGYTF; cdr3_nt: TGTGCCAGCAGTGAAGACCGAGATGCAGGGATTGGCTACACCTTC
d_call: TRBD1; clone_size: once; v_call: TRBV6-5; j_call: TRBJ2-1; cdr3_aa: CASATGGSEQFF; cdr3_nt: TGTGCCAGCGCCACAGGGGGCTCTGAGCAGTTCTTC
d_call: NA; clone_size: NA; v_call: TRBV10-3; j_call: TRBJ1-4; cdr3_aa: CAISETATNEKLFF; cdr3_nt: TGTGCCATCAGTGAGACAGCAACTAATGAAAAACTGTTTTTT
d_call: NA; clone_size: NA; v_call: TRBV11-2; j_call: TRBJ1-1; cdr3_aa: CASSLARSEAFF; cdr3_nt: TGTGCCAGCAGCTTAGCCAGGTCTGAAGCTTTCTTT
d_call: TRBD1; clone_size: NA; v_call: TRBV23-1; j_call: TRBJ2-7; cdr3_aa: CASGPGQDGHEQYF; cdr3_nt: TGCGCCAGCGGTCCGGGACAGGATGGCCACGAGCAGTACTTC
d_call: NA; clone_size: NA; v_call: TRBV2; j_call: TRBJ1-4; cdr3_aa: CASRDTTNEKLFF; cdr3_nt: TGTGCCAGCAGGGACACAACTAATGAAAAACTGTTTTTT
d_call: NA; clone_size: few; v_call: TRBV5-1; j_call: TRBJ2-7; cdr3_aa: CASSSTVSYEQYF; cdr3_nt: TGCGCCAGCAGCTCTACAGTTTCCTACGAGCAGTACTTC
d_call: NA; clone_size: NA; v_call: TRBV5-1; j_call: TRBJ2-7; cdr3_aa: CASSLQPGSSSYEQYF; cdr3_nt: TGCGCCAGCAGTTTGCAGCCCGGGAGTTCATCCTACGAGCAGTACTTC
d_call: NA; clone_size: NA; v_call: TRBV29-1; j_call: TRBJ2-5; cdr3_aa: CSVEVSGLTQYF; cdr3_nt: TGCAGCGTTGAAGTTTCGGGTTTGACCCAGTACTTC
d_call: TRBD1; clone_size: NA; v_call: TRBV7-9; j_call: TRBJ1-2; cdr3_aa: CASSLGSQGDGYTF; cdr3_nt: TGTGCCAGCAGCTTAGGGTCACAGGGGGATGGCTACACCTTC
d_call: NA; clone_size: NA; v_call: TRBV7-3; j_call: TRBJ2-3; cdr3_aa: CASSSPHWRGRRDTQYF; cdr3_nt: TGTGCCAGCAGTTCCCCACACTGGCGGGGACGGCGGGATACGCAGTATTTT
d_call: TRBD2; clone_size: NA; v_call: TRBV19; j_call: TRBJ2-1; cdr3_aa: CASSIGTSGYNEQFF; cdr3_nt: TGTGCCAGTAGTATTGGGACTAGCGGGTACAATGAGCAGTTCTTC
d_call: NA; clone_size: NA; v_call: TRBV7-2; j_call: TRBJ2-1; cdr3_aa: CASSPRLGDYNEQFF; cdr3_nt: TGTGCCAGCAGCCCTCGACTAGGCGACTACAATGAGCAGTTCTTC
d_call: NA; clone_size: NA; v_call: TRBV6-5; j_call: TRBJ2-7; cdr3_aa: CASSYPEATYEQYF; cdr3_nt: TGTGCCAGCAGTTACCCAGAGGCTACCTACGAGCAGTACTTC
d_call: NA; clone_size: NA; v_call: TRBV11-2; j_call: TRBJ2-2; cdr3_aa: CASSFGQGLGTGELFF; cdr3_nt: TGTGCCAGCAGCTTCGGGCAGGGATTGGGGACCGGGGAGCTGTTTTTT
d_call: TRBD1; clone_size: NA; v_call: TRBV29-1; j_call: TRBJ1-1; cdr3_aa: CSVAKRQGTEAFF; cdr3_nt: TGCAGCGTTGCGAAACGACAGGGGACTGAAGCTTTCTTT
d_call: TRBD1; clone_size: NA; v_call: TRBV19; j_call: TRBJ1-2; cdr3_aa: CATRDSPNYGYTF; cdr3_nt: TGTGCCACCAGGGACAGCCCTAACTATGGCTACACCTTC
d_call: TRBD2; clone_size: NA; v_call: TRBV30; j_call: TRBJ2-1; cdr3_aa: CAWVAGFTYNEQFF; cdr3_nt: TGTGCCTGGGTAGCGGGATTTACCTACAATGAGCAGTTCTTC
d_call: NA; clone_size: NA; v_call: TRBV6-6; j_call: TRBJ2-3; cdr3_aa: CASSYQRPTDTQYF; cdr3_nt: TGTGCCAGCAGTTACCAGCGGCCCACAGATACGCAGTATTTT
d_call: TRBD2; clone_size: NA; v_call: TRBV25-1; j_call: TRBJ2-7; cdr3_aa: CASSKASGSYEQYF; cdr3_nt: TGTGCCAGCAGTAAGGCTAGCGGGAGCTACGAGCAGTACTTC
d_call: TRBD2; clone_size: NA; v_call: TRBV27; j_call: TRBJ2-1; cdr3_aa: CASSWGLAGADEQFF; cdr3_nt: TGTGCCAGCAGTTGGGGACTAGCGGGAGCAGATGAGCAGTTCTTC
d_call: TRBD2; clone_size: NA; v_call: TRBV10-3; j_call: TRBJ2-2; cdr3_aa: CAIGGTSGSSDTGELFF; cdr3_nt: TGTGCCATCGGGGGGACTAGCGGGAGTTCGGACACCGGGGAGCTGTTTTTT
d_call: NA; clone_size: NA; v_call: TRBV19; j_call: TRBJ1-1; cdr3_aa: CASSIGINTEAFF; cdr3_nt: TGTGCCAGTAGTATCGGGATTAACACTGAAGCTTTCTTT
d_call: TRBD2; clone_size: NA; v_call: TRBV6-1; j_call: TRBJ2-1; cdr3_aa: CASSELAGSYNEQFF; cdr3_nt: TGTGCCAGCAGTGAATTAGCGGGCTCCTACAATGAGCAGTTCTTC
d_call: NA; clone_size: NA; v_call: TRBV20-1; j_call: TRBJ1-1; cdr3_aa: CSAAGDEAFF; cdr3_nt: TGCAGTGCCGCAGGGGATGAAGCTTTCTTT
d_call: TRBD1; clone_size: NA; v_call: TRBV28; j_call: TRBJ2-2; cdr3_aa: CASSDRVNTGELFF; cdr3_nt: TGTGCCAGCAGTGACAGGGTCAACACCGGGGAGCTGTTTTTT
d_call: TRBD1; clone_size: once; v_call: TRBV19; j_call: TRBJ1-1; cdr3_aa: CASKDRVLNTEAFF; cdr3_nt: TGTGCCAGTAAAGACAGGGTACTGAACACTGAAGCTTTCTTT
d_call: TRBD1; clone_size: NA; v_call: TRBV28; j_call: TRBJ1-1; cdr3_aa: CASSWDRNTEAFF; cdr3_nt: TGTGCCAGCAGTTGGGACAGGAACACTGAAGCTTTCTTT
d_call: NA; clone_size: NA; v_call: TRBV15; j_call: TRBJ1-2; cdr3_aa: CATSLSFGTTYGYTF; cdr3_nt: TGTGCCACCAGCCTTAGCTTCGGGACAACCTATGGCTACACCTTC
d_call: TRBD1; clone_size: NA; v_call: TRBV5-1; j_call: TRBJ1-1; cdr3_aa: CASSFLLRGLGTEAFF; cdr3_nt: TGCGCCAGCAGCTTCCTGCTCAGGGGGCTGGGGACTGAAGCTTTCTTT
d_call: NA; clone_size: NA; v_call: TRBV11-2; j_call: TRBJ1-1; cdr3_aa: CASSLETVMNTEAFF; cdr3_nt: TGTGCCAGCAGCTTAGAAACAGTCATGAACACTGAAGCTTTCTTT
d_call: TRBD2; clone_size: NA; v_call: TRBV28; j_call: TRBJ2-1; cdr3_aa: CASRRGGGTYNEQFF; cdr3_nt: TGTGCCAGCAGAAGAGGCGGGGGGACCTACAATGAGCAGTTCTTC
d_call: TRBD1; clone_size: NA; v_call: TRBV5-1; j_call: TRBJ2-3; cdr3_aa: CASSVGQGGRVADTQYF; cdr3_nt: TGCGCCAGCAGCGTGGGACAGGGAGGTAGAGTGGCAGATACGCAGTATTTT
d_call: TRBD2; clone_size: NA; v_call: TRBV6-5; j_call: TRBJ2-7; cdr3_aa: CASSSSSGRFAYEQYF; cdr3_nt: TGTGCCAGCAGTTCTTCTAGCGGGAGATTCGCCTACGAGCAGTACTTC
d_call: NA; clone_size: NA; v_call: TRBV7-8; j_call: TRBJ1-5; cdr3_aa: CASSSQELNQPQHF; cdr3_nt: TGTGCCAGCAGCTCACAGGAGCTCAATCAGCCCCAGCATTTT
d_call: TRBD2; clone_size: NA; v_call: TRBV11-1; j_call: TRBJ2-1; cdr3_aa: CASSSTGGTSGRSYNEQFF; cdr3_nt: TGTGCCAGCAGCTCCACAGGGGGGACTAGCGGGAGATCGTACAATGAGCAGTTCTTC
d_call: NA; clone_size: NA; v_call: TRBV9; j_call: TRBJ2-7; cdr3_aa: CASSVAPGFEQYF; cdr3_nt: TGTGCCAGCAGCGTAGCTCCAGGATTCGAGCAGTACTTC
d_call: NA; clone_size: NA; v_call: TRBV19; j_call: TRBJ2-2; cdr3_aa: CASSIQGMVGELFF; cdr3_nt: TGTGCCAGTAGTATACAGGGGATGGTCGGGGAGCTGTTTTTT
d_call: TRBD2; clone_size: once; v_call: TRBV7-7; j_call: TRBJ2-2; cdr3_aa: CASSRTSGNTGELFF; cdr3_nt: TGTGCTAGCAGCCGGACTAGCGGGAACACCGGGGAGCTGTTTTTT
d_call: TRBD1; clone_size: NA; v_call: TRBV7-9; j_call: TRBJ1-1; cdr3_aa: CASSPPRQGVISEAFF; cdr3_nt: TGTGCCAGCAGCCCCCCAAGACAGGGGGTCATTAGTGAAGCTTTCTTT
d_call: TRBD1; clone_size: NA; v_call: TRBV2; j_call: TRBJ2-1; cdr3_aa: CASTGQNNEQFF; cdr3_nt: TGTGCCAGCACGGGACAGAACAATGAGCAGTTCTTC
d_call: TRBD1; clone_size: NA; v_call: TRBV10-3; j_call: TRBJ1-2; cdr3_aa: CATSDRAENYGYTF; cdr3_nt: TGTGCCACCTCGGACAGGGCGGAGAACTATGGCTACACCTTC
d_call: NA; clone_size: once; v_call: TRBV5-1; j_call: TRBJ1-1; cdr3_aa: CASSSIASPVEAFF; cdr3_nt: TGCGCCAGCAGTTCCATCGCAAGCCCCGTTGAAGCTTTCTTT
d_call: TRBD1; clone_size: NA; v_call: TRBV7-3; j_call: TRBJ1-1; cdr3_aa: CASSLLGQGGGYTEAFF; cdr3_nt: TGTGCCAGCAGCTTATTGGGACAGGGAGGTGGGTACACTGAAGCTTTCTTT